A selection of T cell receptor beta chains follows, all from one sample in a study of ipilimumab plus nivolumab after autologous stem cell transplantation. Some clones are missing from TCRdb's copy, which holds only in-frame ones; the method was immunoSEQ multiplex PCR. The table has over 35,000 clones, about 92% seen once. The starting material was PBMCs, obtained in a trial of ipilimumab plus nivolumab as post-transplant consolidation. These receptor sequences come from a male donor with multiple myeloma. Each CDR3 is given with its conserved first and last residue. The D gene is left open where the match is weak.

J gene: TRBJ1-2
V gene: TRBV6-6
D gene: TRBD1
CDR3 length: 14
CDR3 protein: CASRRTGAAYGYTF
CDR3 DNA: TGTGCCAGCCGGAGAACAGGGGCGGCCTATGGCTACACCTTC

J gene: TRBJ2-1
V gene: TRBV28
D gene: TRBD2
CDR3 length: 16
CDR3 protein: CASSWGAGDSYNEQFF
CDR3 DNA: TGTGCCAGCAGTTGGGGAGCGGGAGATTCCTACAATGAGCAGTTCTTC

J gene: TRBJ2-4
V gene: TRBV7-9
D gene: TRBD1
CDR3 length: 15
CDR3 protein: CASSLVGQGGNIQYF
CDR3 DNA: TGTGCCAGCAGCTTAGTAGGACAGGGTGGAAACATTCAGTACTTC

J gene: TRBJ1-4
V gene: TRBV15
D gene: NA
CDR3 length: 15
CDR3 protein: CATSRDRSTNEKLFF
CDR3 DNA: TGTGCCACCAGCAGAGACAGGAGCACTAATGAAAAACTGTTTTTT

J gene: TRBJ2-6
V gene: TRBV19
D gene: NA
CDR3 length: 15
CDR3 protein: CASSITGSGANVLTF
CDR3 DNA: TGTGCCAGTAGTATCACAGGGTCTGGGGCCAACGTCCTGACTTTC

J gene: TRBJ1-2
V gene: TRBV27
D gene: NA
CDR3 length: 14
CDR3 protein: CASSWGTTGYGYTF
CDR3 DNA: TGTGCCAGCAGTTGGGGCACCACGGGTTATGGCTACACCTTC

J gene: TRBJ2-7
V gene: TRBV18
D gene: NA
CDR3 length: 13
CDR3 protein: CASSPKGNYEQYF
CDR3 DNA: TGTGCCAGCTCACCCAAGGGGAACTACGAGCAGTACTTC

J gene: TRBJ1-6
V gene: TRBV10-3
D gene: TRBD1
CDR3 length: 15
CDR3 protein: CAISEGTAENSPLHF
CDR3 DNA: TGTGCCATCAGTGAAGGGACAGCGGAAAATTCACCCCTCCACTTT

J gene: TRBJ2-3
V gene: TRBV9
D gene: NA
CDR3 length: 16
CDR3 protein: CASSSSGSGSTDTQYF
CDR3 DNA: TGTGCCAGCAGCTCCTCGGGATCCGGGAGCACAGATACGCAGTATTTT

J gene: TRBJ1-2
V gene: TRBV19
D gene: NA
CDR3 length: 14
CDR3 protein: CASSTTTGSYGYTF
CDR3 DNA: TGTGCCAGTAGTACAACGACAGGAAGCTATGGCTACACCTTC